Here is one TCR beta chain with its context. Clones were sequenced by immunoSEQ multiplex PCR, and TCRdb holds only the in-frame ones, with some missing. Of 50,000 to 60,000 clones in the sample, 85% to 95% are singletons; the top ten hold 3%. The sample originates from a study of technical replicates of blood from a handful of donors. The sequenced sample was PBMCs. The source is a human donor in good health. Some clones in this sample may be carry-over from other donors' samples.

The CDR3 nucleotides are TGTGCCAGCAGCCCCGTGGAGGTCTATAATTCACCCCTCCACTTT. It specifies CASSPVEVYNSPLHF. The chain employs TRBV7-9 and TRBJ1-6; D is uncertain. V lost 5 bases and J lost 3, with 11 bases in between. The CDR3 length is 15 residues. Germline CDR1 reads SEHNR; CDR2 reads FQNEAQ (reference sequence). Filled out from reference TRBV7-9 and TRBJ1-6, the complete variable domain reads DTGVSQNPRHKITKRGQNVTFRCDPISEHNRLYWYRQTLGQGPEFLTYFQNEAQLEKSRLLSDRFSAERPKGSFSTLEIQRTEQGDSAMYLCASSPVEVYNSPLHFGNGTRLTVT.